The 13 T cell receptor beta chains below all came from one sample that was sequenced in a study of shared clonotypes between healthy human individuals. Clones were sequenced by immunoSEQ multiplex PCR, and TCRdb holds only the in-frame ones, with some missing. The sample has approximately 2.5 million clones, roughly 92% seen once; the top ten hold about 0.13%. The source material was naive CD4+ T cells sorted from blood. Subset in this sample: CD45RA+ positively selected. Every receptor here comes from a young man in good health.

DNA for the CDR3: TGTGCCAGCAGCTCGACCAGGGATCAGCCCCAGCATTTT. It yields the protein CASSSTRDQPQHF. The V call is TRBV7-9, the J call TRBJ1-5; perhaps TRBD1 as D (5 bases). The ends were cut back, 4 bases at V and 5 bases at J, with 9 bases in the middle. In germline, CDR1 is SEHNR, CDR2 FQNEAQ (reference sequence). The CDR3 contains 13 residues.

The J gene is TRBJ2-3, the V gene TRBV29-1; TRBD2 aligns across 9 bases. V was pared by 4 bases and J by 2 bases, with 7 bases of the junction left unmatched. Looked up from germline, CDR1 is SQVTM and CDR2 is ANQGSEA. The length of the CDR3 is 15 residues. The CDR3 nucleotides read TGCAGCGTTGGAAAAGCGGGGGGCAACACAGATACGCAGTATTTT. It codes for CSVGKAGGNTDTQYF.

The CDR3 spells CASSFGGDGYTF. The DNA for the CDR3 is TGTGCCAGCAGCTTCGGAGGGGATGGCTACACCTTC. The chain combines TRBV7-6 with TRBJ1-2, with D maybe TRBD1 (5 bases). Germline V gene data show CDR1 as SGHVS and CDR2 as FNYEAQ. Trimming took off 3 bases at V and 6 bases at J, with 8 bases between the two ends. The CDR3 totals 12 residues. The full variable domain, its missing parts supplied by reference TRBV7-6 and TRBJ1-2, is GAGVSQSPRYKVTKRGQDVALRCDPISGHVSLYWYRQALGQGPEFLTYFNYEAQQDKSGLPNDRFSAERPEGSISTLTIQRTEQRDSAMYRCASSFGGDGYTFGSGTRLTVV.

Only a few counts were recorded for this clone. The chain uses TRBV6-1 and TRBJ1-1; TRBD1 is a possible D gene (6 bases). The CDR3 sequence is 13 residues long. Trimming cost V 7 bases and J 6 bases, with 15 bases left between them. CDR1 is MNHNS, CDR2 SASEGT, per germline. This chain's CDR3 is CASIRQGPAEAFF. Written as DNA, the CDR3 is TGTGCCAGCATTCGTCAGGGGCCAGCTGAAGCTTTCTTT.

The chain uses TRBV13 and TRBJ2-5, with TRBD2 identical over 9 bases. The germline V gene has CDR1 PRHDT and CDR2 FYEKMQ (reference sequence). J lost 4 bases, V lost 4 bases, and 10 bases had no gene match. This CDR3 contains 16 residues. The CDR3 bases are TGTGCCAGCAGCTCCGGGATGGGACTAGCATCAGAGACCCAGTACTTC. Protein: CASSSGMGLASETQYF.

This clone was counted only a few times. CDR3 DNA: TGTGCTAGTGGTTTCGGGAGGGACACTGAAGCTTTCTTT. It translates to CASGFGRDTEAFF. The chain has TRBV12-5 and TRBJ1-1; no reliable D call. Germline lookup yields CDR1 LGHNT and CDR2 FRNRAP. This CDR3 has 13 amino acids. Trimming stripped 3 bases from V and 3 bases from J, with 8 bases between.

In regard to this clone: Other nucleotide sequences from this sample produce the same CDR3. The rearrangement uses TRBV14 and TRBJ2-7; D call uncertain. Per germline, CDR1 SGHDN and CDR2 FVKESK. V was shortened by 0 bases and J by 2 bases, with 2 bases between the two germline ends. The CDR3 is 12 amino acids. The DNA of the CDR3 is TGTGCCAGCAGCCAAGATCCCTACGAGCAGTACTTC. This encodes CASSQDPYEQYF.

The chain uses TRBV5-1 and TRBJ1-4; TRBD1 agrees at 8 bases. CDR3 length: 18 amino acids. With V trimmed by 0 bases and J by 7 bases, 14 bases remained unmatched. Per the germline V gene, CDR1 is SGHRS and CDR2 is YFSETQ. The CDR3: CASSLALLSGGISEKLFF. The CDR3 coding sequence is TGCGCCAGCAGCTTGGCCCTACTATCAGGGGGCATCAGTGAAAAACTGTTTTTT.

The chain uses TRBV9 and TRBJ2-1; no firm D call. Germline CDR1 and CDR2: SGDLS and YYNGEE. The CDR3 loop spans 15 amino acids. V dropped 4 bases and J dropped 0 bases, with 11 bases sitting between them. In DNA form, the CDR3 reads TGTGCCAGCAGCCCGGCGGCGAGCTCCTACAATGAGCAGTTCTTC. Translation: CASSPAASSYNEQFF.

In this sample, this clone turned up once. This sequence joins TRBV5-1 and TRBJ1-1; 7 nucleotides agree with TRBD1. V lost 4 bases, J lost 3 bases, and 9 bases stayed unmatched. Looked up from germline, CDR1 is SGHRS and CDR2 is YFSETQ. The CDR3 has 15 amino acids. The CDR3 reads CASSASGTAYTEAFF. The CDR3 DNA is TGCGCCAGCAGCGCCTCCGGGACAGCTTACACTGAAGCTTTCTTT.

CDR3 in amino acids: CASSLRTGGTGELFF. In DNA form, the CDR3 reads TGTGCCAGCAGCTTACGGACAGGGGGCACCGGGGAGCTGTTTTTT. The chain couples TRBV7-9 to TRBJ2-2; 10 nucleotides align to TRBD1. Trimming cost V 2 bases and J 4 bases; bases outside gene matches: 1. The CDR3 runs to 15 residues. Germline V gives CDR1 SEHNR, CDR2 FQNEAQ (reference sequence).

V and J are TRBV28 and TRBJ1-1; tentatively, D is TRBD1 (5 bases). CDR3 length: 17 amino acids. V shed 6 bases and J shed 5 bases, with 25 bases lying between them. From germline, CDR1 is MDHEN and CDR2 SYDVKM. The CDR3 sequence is CASSSPRDGLPGTEAFF. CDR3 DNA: TGTGCCAGCAGCTCACCGCGGGACGGACTTCCAGGGACTGAAGCTTTCTTT.

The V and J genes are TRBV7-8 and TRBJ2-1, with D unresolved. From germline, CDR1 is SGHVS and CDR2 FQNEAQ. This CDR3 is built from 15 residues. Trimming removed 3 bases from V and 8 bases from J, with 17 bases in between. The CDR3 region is CASSFRSAAFDEQFF. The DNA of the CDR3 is TGTGCCAGCAGCTTCCGTTCGGCCGCGTTCGATGAGCAGTTCTTC.